This is a list of T cell receptor beta chains from one sample in a study of blood T cells in healthy people across ages. Using its own MiXCR run on the 5' RACE reads, TCRdb lists one record per CDR3 protein. The data show 1.5 million to 2 million distinct CDR3 sequences, approximately 30% seen once. The material sequenced was blood. All receptors come from a woman aged 25 to 45 in good health. Each CDR3 is given with its conserved first and last residue. D genes are given only for firm matches. Rows may omit the clone size; those that give it use once, few, many or a size class.

D gene	clone size	V gene	J gene	CDR3 DNA	CDR3 protein
NA	NA	TRBV15	TRBJ1-3	TGTGCCACCAGCAGAGTAGGGACGGGAAACACCATATATTTT	CATSRVGTGNTIYF
TRBD1	NA	TRBV12-3/TRBV12-4	TRBJ1-1	TGTGCCAGCAGCACATCACAGGGGGCAGCTGAAGCTTTCTTT	CASSTSQGAAEAFF
NA	few	TRBV27	TRBJ2-7	TGTGCCAGCAGTTTATTCGGACGGTTCGACGAGCAGTACTTC	CASSLFGRFDEQYF
NA	many	TRBV28	TRBJ1-4	TGTGCCAGCACCCGGGGGGGATTTAGCGAAAAACTGTTTTTT	CASTRGGFSEKLFF
NA	NA	TRBV20-1	TRBJ2-5	TGCAGTGCTAGTGTCTGCGGGGAGGATCTAGGAGAGACCCAGTACTTC	CSASVCGEDLGETQYF
NA	NA	TRBV9	TRBJ1-4	TGTGCCAGCAGCCCGACATGGGGCTATGAAAAACTGTTTTTT	CASSPTWGYEKLFF
NA	NA	TRBV30	TRBJ1-4	TGTGCCTGGAGTTCGGGGGCGCAAAAACTGTTTTTT	CAWSSGAQKLFF
NA	many	TRBV7-2	TRBJ2-1	TGTGCCAGCAGCTTAAGTCGGAATGAGCAGTTCTTC	CASSLSRNEQFF
NA	NA	TRBV5-1	TRBJ2-5	TGCGCCAGCAGCTTGACTCTGGGGCAGGGGGAGACCCAGTACTTC	CASSLTLGQGETQYF
NA	NA	TRBV4-3	TRBJ2-3	TGCGCCAGCAGCTACGACAGTTATACGCAGTATTTT	CASSYDSYTQYF
TRBD2	NA	TRBV6-2/TRBV6-3	TRBJ2-1	TGTGCCAGCAGTTACTCGACCCCAACTAGCGGCCCTGGGAGGAATGAGCAGTTCTTC	CASSYSTPTSGPGRNEQFF
NA	NA	TRBV7-2	TRBJ2-7	TGTGCCAGCAGCACGCAGGGGGGTTCCTACGAGCAGTACTTC	CASSTQGGSYEQYF
NA	NA	TRBV27	TRBJ2-3	TGTGCCAGCAGTTTATCCCAGGCCGGCACAGATACGCAGTATTTT	CASSLSQAGTDTQYF
NA	many	TRBV27	TRBJ2-5	TGTGCCAGCAGTTTTTTGGGTCCCGAGACCCAGTACTTC	CASSFLGPETQYF
NA	NA	TRBV7-9	TRBJ1-2	TGTGCCAGCAGCTTAACAGTCTACTATGGCTACACCTTC	CASSLTVYYGYTF
NA	NA	TRBV20-1	TRBJ1-2	TGCAGTGCTAGAGATCAGGGCAGGTCGTATGGCTACACCTTC	CSARDQGRSYGYTF